This TCR beta chain was documented in a study of blood T cell repertoires in COVID-19. Turning to the study itself: Nucleic acid was either cDNA or gDNA, and it came from T cells, B-cell-depleted T cells, or PBMCs.

The CDR3 consists of 14 residues. Germline V gene data show CDR1 as SGHRS and CDR2 as YFSETQ. V lost 1 base and J lost 9; bases outside the gene matches: 8. Repertoires were generated with immunoSEQ multiplex PCR, while TCRdb's copy carries only in-frame clones and drops some. The data show a few hundred thousand clones, 85% to 90% seen once. The table lists this clone with a few counts. V is TRBV5-1 and J is TRBJ1-2; TRBD1 matches 8 bases. The source is a man aged 50 or older with acute or convalescent COVID-19. Sequenced sample: peripheral blood. The CDR3 is CASSLLTGDRRYTF. The CDR3 DNA reads TGCGCCAGCAGCTTGCTGACAGGGGACCGTCGCTACACCTTC.